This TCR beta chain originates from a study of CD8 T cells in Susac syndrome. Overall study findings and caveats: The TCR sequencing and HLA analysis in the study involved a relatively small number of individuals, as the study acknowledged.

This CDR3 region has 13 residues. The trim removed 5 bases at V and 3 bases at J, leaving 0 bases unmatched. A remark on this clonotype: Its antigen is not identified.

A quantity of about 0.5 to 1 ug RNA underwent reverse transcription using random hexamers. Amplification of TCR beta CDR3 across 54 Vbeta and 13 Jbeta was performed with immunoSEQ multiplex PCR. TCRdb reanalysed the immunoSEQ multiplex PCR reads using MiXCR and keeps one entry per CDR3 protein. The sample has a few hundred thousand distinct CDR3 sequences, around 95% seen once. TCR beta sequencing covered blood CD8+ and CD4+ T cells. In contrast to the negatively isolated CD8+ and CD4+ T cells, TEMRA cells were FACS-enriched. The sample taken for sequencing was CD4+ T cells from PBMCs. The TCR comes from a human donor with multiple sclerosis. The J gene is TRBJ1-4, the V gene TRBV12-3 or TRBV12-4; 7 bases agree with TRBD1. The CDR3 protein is CASSTGANEKLFF. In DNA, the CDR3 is TGTGCCAGCAGTACAGGGGCTAATGAAAAACTGTTTTTT.